This is a list of T cell receptor beta chains from one sample in a study of cytomegalovirus exposure and HLA in healthy donors. Profiling relied on immunoSEQ multiplex PCR, and the TCRdb table lists in-frame clones only, not all of them. In the table there are approximately 140,000 clones, 65% to 90% of which are singletons. The specimen was PBMCs. The receptors originated from a middle-aged man in good health and CMV-seronegative. The conserved cysteine and the conserved F or W are not part of the CDR3 here.

cdr3_aa	j_call	v_call	cdr3_length
ASSLAPGGRNGYT	TRBJ1-2	TRBV7-9	13
ASSVDGQDVGSDGYT	TRBJ1-2	TRBV5-1	15
ASSLGAANSPLH	TRBJ1-6	TRBV5-1	12
ASSLSANYPNNEQF	TRBJ2-1	TRBV7-3	14
ASSGTIPERETQY	TRBJ2-5	TRBV5-6	13
ASSLTGTSGGYEQY	TRBJ2-7	TRBV27	14
ASTDPGHNTGELF	TRBJ2-2	TRBV11-2	13
ASSPGLGETQY	TRBJ2-5	TRBV7-3	11
ASSGGQIYEQY	TRBJ2-7	TRBV6-6	11
AWSGGGADTQY	TRBJ2-3	TRBV30	11
ATSVRQGETQY	TRBJ2-5	TRBV15	11
ASSLSQWGAEKLF	TRBJ1-4	TRBV7-6	13
ASRLSGGALNEQF	TRBJ2-1	TRBV6-1	13
AISEGTSGGARETQY	TRBJ2-5	TRBV10-3	15
ASTGSNQPQH	TRBJ1-5	TRBV6-1	10
ASSGRTGDEKLF	TRBJ1-4	TRBV2	12
ASSPAGDRSTYEQY	TRBJ2-7	TRBV7-9	14
SFDRATGELF	TRBJ2-2	TRBV29-1	10